Shown below are 29 T cell receptor beta chains from a single sample sequenced in a study of cytomegalovirus exposure and HLA in healthy donors. PCR primers comprised 60 Vbeta and 13 Jbeta primers. TCRdb keeps only in-frame clones here, not all; method: immunoSEQ multiplex PCR. This sample has about 120,000 clones, with roughly 80% found just once. Sequencing was done on a sample of PBMCs. The origin of the receptors is a man younger than 45 in good health and CMV-seropositive.

The chain employs TRBV5-4 and TRBJ2-5, with TRBD2 identical over 7 bases. The germline gives CDR1 SGHNT, CDR2 YYREEE (reference sequence). With V trimmed by 0 bases and J by 5 bases, 7 bases remained unmatched. This CDR3 comprises 15 residues. The CDR3 loop is CASSLVGGPKETQYF. In DNA, the CDR3 is TGTGCCAGCAGCTTGGTGGGAGGGCCTAAGGAGACCCAGTACTTC.

J is TRBJ1-6 and V is TRBV11-1, with a tentative D call TRBD1 (6 bases). The V gene's germline CDR1 is SGHAT and CDR2 FQDESV (reference sequence). The CDR3 runs 17 residues. The V end lost 8 bases, the J end lost 7 bases, and 24 bases lay between the germline ends. CDR3 nucleotides: TGTGCCAGCGGGCCGTACAGGGCCCCCTTAAGAAATTCACCCCTCCACTTT. Encoded protein: CASGPYRAPLRNSPLHF.

The chain is built from TRBV19 and TRBJ1-1; 8 nucleotides line up with TRBD1. V lost 5 bases, J lost 4 bases, and 9 bases stayed unmatched. The germline CDR1 and CDR2 sequences are LNHDA and SQIVND (reference sequence). There are 15 residues in the CDR3. The DNA for the CDR3 is TGTGCCAGTAGTGAGGACAGGGACCTTTTCACTGAAGCTTTCTTT. This codes for CASSEDRDLFTEAFF.

The V gene is TRBV6-6, the J gene TRBJ2-1; weak D call: TRBD1 (6 bases). The CDR3 consists of 11 residues. Germline V gives CDR1 MNHNY, CDR2 SVGAGI (reference sequence). Deletions cut 6 bases from V and 8 bases from J, with 8 bases between. DNA of the CDR3: TGTGCCAGCAGCCACAGGGATGAGCAGTTCTTC. It translates to CASSHRDEQFF.

In its sample, this clone was seen a few times. The chain carries TRBV6-1 and TRBJ2-7; a weak D match, TRBD1 (5 bases). V was clipped by 7 bases and J by 0 bases, with 13 bases between them. The CDR3 runs to 14 residues. CDR1 and CDR2 (germline): MNHNS, SASEGT. The CDR3 bases are TGTGCCAGCAAGGCAGGGCTGGGCTCCTACGAGCAGTACGTC. It encodes CASKAGLGSYEQYV.

This chain connects TRBV7-2 to TRBJ2-3; 7 bases map to TRBD2. Germline V lookup: CDR1 SGHTA, CDR2 FQGNSA. With 5 bases clipped from V and 6 bases from J, the junction kept 8 bases outside the gene matches. The CDR3 is 14 amino acids. The CDR3 nucleotides read TGTGCCAGCAGCCCACAGACTAGCCCCGATACGCAGTATTTT. This translates into CASSPQTSPDTQYF.

The rearrangement uses TRBV6-1 and TRBJ2-7; 9 bases agree with TRBD2. Germline lookup yields CDR1 MNHNS and CDR2 SASEGT. V gave up 4 bases and J gave up 4 bases; unmatched junction bases: 5. The CDR3 sequence is 14 residues long. CDR3 sequence: CASSARSGRYEQYV. The CDR3 DNA reads as TGTGCCAGCAGTGCGCGTAGCGGGAGATACGAGCAGTACGTC.

The rearrangement joins TRBV30 to TRBJ1-2; D unresolved. CDR1 and CDR2 from the germline V gene are GTSNPN and SVGIG (reference sequence). V lost 0 bases to trimming and J lost 8 bases, with 16 bases between them. This CDR3 has 14 amino acids. For the CDR3, the DNA is TGTGCCTGGAGTGTGACGGGAGGCTCGTGGGGCTACACCTTC. Translating gives CAWSVTGGSWGYTF.

The chain uses TRBV30 and TRBJ2-5; D is uncertain. The length of the CDR3 is 14 residues. The germline CDR1 and CDR2 sequences are GTSNPN and SVGIG (reference sequence). Trimming shortened V by 2 bases and J by 0 bases, and 10 bases separated the two germline ends. CDR3 nucleotides: TGTGCCTGGAGTCGCGACTGGAACCAAGAGACCCAGTACTTC. Translated: CAWSRDWNQETQYF. The full variable domain, with the rest looked up from reference TRBV30 and TRBJ2-5, is SQTIHQWPATLVQPVGSPLSLECTVEGTSNPNLYWYRQAAGRGLQLLFYSVGIGQISSEVPQNLSASRPQDRQFILSSKKLLLSDSGFYLCAWSRDWNQETQYFGPGTRLLVL.

CDR3 nucleotides: TGTGCCAGTAGTATTGGGGGCAGAAATTCACCCCTCCACTTT. Protein product: CASSIGGRNSPLHF. J is TRBJ1-6 and V is TRBV19, with D tentatively TRBD1 (6 bases). The germline V gene has CDR1 LNHDA and CDR2 SQIVND (reference sequence). V dropped 3 bases and J dropped 7 bases, with 10 bases sitting between them. The CDR3 runs 14 residues.

This chain joins TRBV2 and TRBJ1-3; a weak D match, TRBD1 (6 bases). This CDR3 has 13 residues. Germline V gene lookup returns CDR1 SNHLY and CDR2 FYNNEI. CDR3 in amino acids: CAARQDSGNTIYF. CDR3 coding DNA: TGTGCTGCGAGACAGGACTCTGGAAACACCATATATTTT.

On this clone: The germline gene is not matched at one end of the junction; a read error may be the cause. The chain recombines TRBV7-9 with TRBJ2-2, with TRBD2 identical over 9 bases. CDR1 and CDR2 (germline): SEHNR, FQNEAQ (reference sequence). The CDR3 spans 17 residues. CDR3 bases: TGTTCCAGCAGCCTCCCCCGGGGTAGCGGGAGAACCGGGGAGCTGTTTTTT. Amino acids: CSSSLPRGSGRTGELFF.

The chain employs TRBV15 and TRBJ2-6; no clear D. This CDR3 region has 15 residues. In germline, CDR1 is LNHNV, CDR2 YYDKDF (reference sequence). Trimming cost V 1 base and J 4 bases, with 8 bases left between them. The CDR3, as DNA: TGTGCCACCAGCAGAGTGGCCCCCGGGGCCAACGTCCTGACTTTC. Amino acids: CATSRVAPGANVLTF.

In DNA form, the CDR3 reads TGCAGCGTCCGACCGGGACTAGCGGGACCCCCAGATACGCAGTATTTT. It is translated as CSVRPGLAGPPDTQYF. This chain connects TRBV29-1 to TRBJ2-3; 13 positions match TRBD2. The CDR3 has 16 residues. J lost 4 bases, V lost 6 bases, and 10 bases had no gene match. Germline V CDR1 and CDR2: SQVTM, ANQGSEA.

The chain uses TRBV7-8 and TRBJ2-1, with TRBD2 as a possible D gene (7 bases). The CDR3 runs 15 residues. Germline CDR1 is SGHVS and CDR2 is FQNEAQ. V lost 5 bases, J lost 6 bases, and 17 bases lay in between. This chain's CDR3 is CASSRGASSGNEQFF. The CDR3 DNA sequence: TGTGCCAGCAGCCGGGGGGCCTCGAGCGGCAATGAGCAGTTCTTC. The full variable domain, rest sourced from reference TRBV7-8 and TRBJ2-1, is GAGVSQSPRYKVAKRGQDVALRCDPISGHVSLFWYQQALGQGPEFLTYFQNEAQLDKSGLPSDRFFAERPEGSVSTLKIQRTQQEDSAVYLCASSRGASSGNEQFFGPGTRLTVL.

The chain combines TRBV19 with TRBJ1-3; D is unclear. Trimming removed 4 bases from V and 1 base from J, with 20 bases in between. Germline CDR1 reads LNHDA; CDR2 reads SQIVND (reference sequence). This CDR3 is built from 18 residues. This CDR3 is CASSNYPRVTLSGNTIYF. CDR3 in DNA: TGTGCCAGTAGTAATTACCCCCGGGTTACTTTATCTGGAAACACCATATATTTT.

This CDR3 reads CASAILGLAYNEQFF. In DNA, the CDR3 is TGTGCCAGCGCTATCCTCGGACTAGCCTACAATGAGCAGTTCTTC. This chain connects TRBV19 to TRBJ2-1; 7 nucleotides match TRBD2. The V gene end was trimmed by 9 bases and the J gene end by 2 bases; junction bases not matched to a gene: 10. This CDR3 comprises 15 residues. CDR1 is LNHDA and CDR2 is SQIVND in the germline V gene (reference sequence).

This clone appeared a single time. The rearrangement uses TRBV19 and TRBJ1-5; D might be TRBD1 (5 bases). V shed 5 bases and J shed 3 bases, with 17 bases lying between them. Germline CDR1 LNHDA, CDR2 SQIVND (reference sequence). This CDR3 spans 16 amino acids. The CDR3 protein is CASSLGTPRLNQPQHF. The CDR3 region has the DNA TGTGCCAGTAGTCTGGGGACTCCGAGGCTCAATCAGCCCCAGCATTTT.

The chain links TRBV28 to TRBJ2-3; possible D gene TRBD1, 8 bases. Per germline, CDR1 MDHEN and CDR2 SYDVKM. The CDR3 is 18 amino acids. V lost 8 bases and J lost 2, with 26 bases in between. CDR3 sequence: CASRIGQGGWFVTDTQYF. CDR3 DNA: TGTGCCAGCCGAATCGGACAGGGAGGGTGGTTCGTCACAGATACGCAGTATTTT.

The chain combines TRBV10-2 with TRBJ1-5; perhaps TRBD1 as D (5 bases). The V end lost 8 bases, the J end lost 4 bases, and 15 bases lay between the germline ends. The CDR3 length is 14 residues. Germline V CDR1 and CDR2: WSHSY, SAAADI. CDR3 protein: CASRSWGGNQPQHF. In nucleotides, the CDR3 is TGCGCCAGCCGAAGCTGGGGGGGAAATCAGCCCCAGCATTTT.

The chain couples TRBV19 to TRBJ1-5; possible D gene TRBD1, 5 bases. Germline CDR1 is LNHDA and CDR2 is SQIVND (reference sequence). Trimming took 6 bases from V and 2 from J, leaving 17 bases between them. The CDR3 runs 16 residues. In DNA form, the CDR3 reads TGTGCCAGTAGCTCTGGGGGGTTACGGGGCAATCAGCCCCAGCATTTT. It translates to CASSSGGLRGNQPQHF.

The J gene is TRBJ1-1, the V gene TRBV5-1; tentatively, D is TRBD1 (6 bases). Trimming took 4 bases from V and 3 from J, leaving 19 bases between them. The CDR3 is made up of 16 amino acids. The germline V gene has CDR1 SGHRS and CDR2 YFSETQ. CDR3 in DNA: TGCGCCAGCAGCCCACCCACAGGGATGGGCGACACTGAAGCTTTCTTT. The encoded protein is CASSPPTGMGDTEAFF.

The chain carries TRBV5-1 and TRBJ1-4; 8 bases are a match to TRBD1. With V trimmed by 4 bases and J by 7 bases, 9 bases remained unmatched. The CDR3 length is 15 residues. From germline, CDR1 is SGHRS and CDR2 YFSETQ. CDR3 region: CASSRSGTGGEKLFF. The CDR3 DNA reads TGCGCCAGCAGCAGATCCGGGACAGGAGGTGAAAAACTGTTTTTT.

A word on this clone: Within the sample, other DNA sequences also encode this same CDR3. The rearrangement links TRBV7-3 to TRBJ2-7, with TRBD1 identical over 7 bases. Germline CDR1 and CDR2: SGHTA and FQGTGA. V trimming: 2 bases; J trimming: 0 bases; junction bases outside the gene matches: 1. The CDR3 covers 14 residues. The CDR3 here is CASSLAGGSYEQYF. The CDR3 nucleotides read TGTGCCAGCAGCTTAGCAGGGGGCTCCTACGAGCAGTACTTC.

The rearrangement links TRBV4-1 to TRBJ2-4; 15 bases align to TRBD2. With V trimmed by 4 bases and J by 0 bases, 4 bases remained unmatched. The CDR3 is 18 amino acids. The V gene's germline CDR1 is MGHRA and CDR2 YSYEKL. This CDR3 is CASSPGLAGGRAKNIQYF. The CDR3 DNA reads as TGCGCCAGCAGCCCGGGACTAGCGGGGGGTCGAGCCAAAAACATTCAGTACTTC.

The chain joins TRBV19 to TRBJ1-4, with 10 bases aligning to TRBD1. V was pared by 8 bases and J by 3 bases, with 15 bases of the junction left unmatched. Germline CDR1 and CDR2: LNHDA and SQIVND (reference sequence). This CDR3 is built from 18 residues. The DNA for the CDR3 is TGTGCCAGTCAGCGGGGGACAGGGGCGGTGGAGGCTAATGAAAAACTGTTTTTT. Translation gives CASQRGTGAVEANEKLFF.

Only one count was recorded for this clone. The chain combines TRBV6-1 with TRBJ1-2; D gene uncertain. Germline V gives CDR1 MNHNS, CDR2 SASEGT. The CDR3 loop spans 13 amino acids. V gave up 3 bases and J gave up 6 bases, with 11 bases separating them. CDR3 sequence reads: CASSERTIHGYTF. The CDR3 nucleotides read TGTGCCAGCAGTGAGCGAACGATTCATGGCTACACCTTC.

J is TRBJ2-6 and V is TRBV5-6; D is perhaps TRBD2 (5 bases). The ends were cut back, 0 bases at V and 0 bases at J, with 13 bases in the middle. The CDR3 loop spans 18 amino acids. Germline V CDR1 and CDR2: SGHDT, YYEEEE. The chain's CDR3 is CASSLEGWGDSGANVLTF. CDR3 nucleotide sequence: TGTGCCAGCAGCTTGGAAGGTTGGGGAGACTCTGGGGCCAACGTCCTGACTTTC.

The V and J genes are TRBV28 and TRBJ1-4; D is uncertain. There are 13 residues in the CDR3. V shed 2 bases and J shed 5 bases, with 6 bases lying between them. Germline V CDR1 and CDR2: MDHEN, SYDVKM. The DNA of the CDR3 is TGTGCCAGCAGTTTAGACTTCAATGAAAAACTGTTTTTT. It is translated as CASSLDFNEKLFF.